This TCR beta chain is drawn from a study of shared clonotypes between healthy human individuals. Only in-frame clones appear in the TCRdb table, and some are missing; sequencing was by immunoSEQ multiplex PCR. This sample yields about 2.1 million clones, of which just over 90% are seen a single time; around 1.7% belongs to the top ten. CD45RO negativity and positive selection for CCR7 defined naive CD8 cells, a population that excluded terminally differentiated effector memory CD45RA+ cells. This CDR3 has 16 residues. CDR1 and CDR2 (germline): MNHEY, SVGAGI. V was clipped by 3 bases and J by 5 bases, with 14 bases between them.

Material: naive CD8+ T cells from PBMCs. This chain links TRBV6-5 with TRBJ1-6, with D unclear. This receptor was taken from a man aged 18 to 30 in good health. Some clones in this sample may be carry-over from other donors' samples. The CDR3: CASSYTGGGDNSPLHF. The CDR3, as DNA: TGTGCCAGCAGTTATACCGGAGGCGGAGATAATTCACCCCTCCACTTT.